Following are 11 T cell receptor beta chains from one sample sequenced in a study of blood T cell repertoires in COVID-19. Assay: immunoSEQ multiplex PCR; the TCRdb copy retains only in-frame clones and omits some. The sample yields a few hundred thousand clones, 75% to 85% seen once. Sequencing input: peripheral blood. All receptors come from a woman between 65 and 79 years old with COVID-19, enrolled during active disease.

This chain uses TRBV6-6 with TRBJ2-3; possible D gene TRBD1, 6 bases. V lost 9 bases to trimming and J lost 4 bases, with 11 bases between them. CDR3 length: 12 amino acids. Germline lookup yields CDR1 MNHNY and CDR2 SVGAGI (reference sequence). The CDR3 is CASNQGPDTQYF. The CDR3, as DNA: TGTGCCAGTAACCAGGGGCCAGATACGCAGTATTTT.

The chain combines TRBV19 with TRBJ2-1; 9 bases match TRBD2. Per germline, CDR1 LNHDA and CDR2 SQIVND (reference sequence). The junction had 11 bases not matched to a gene; V was cut back by 3 bases and J by 5 bases. The CDR3 extends over 17 amino acids. This CDR3 reads CASSISRSSGTHNEQFF. The CDR3, as DNA: TGTGCCAGTAGTATCAGTAGGTCTAGCGGGACCCACAATGAGCAGTTCTTC.

This chain connects TRBV29-1 to TRBJ1-1, with D tentatively TRBD1 (6 bases). The CDR3 runs 13 residues. Trimming cost V 7 bases and J 4 bases, with 16 bases left between them. Per the germline V gene, CDR1 is SQVTM and CDR2 is ANQGSEA. Written as DNA, the CDR3 is TGCAGCGCCTCCTTGGAAGGGGGCACTGAAGCTTTCTTT. This encodes CSASLEGGTEAFF. The whole variable domain, remainder taken from reference TRBV29-1 and TRBJ1-1, is SAVISQKPSRDICQRGTSLTIQCQVDSQVTMMFWYRQQPGQSLTLIATANQGSEATYESGFVIDKFPISRPNLTFSTLTVSNMSPEDSSIYLCSASLEGGTEAFFGQGTRLTVV.

This clone was recorded many times. The chain has TRBV5-5 and TRBJ2-7, with 7 nucleotides matching TRBD2. CDR1 SGHKS and CDR2 YYEKEE come from the germline V gene (reference sequence). After removal of 4 bases from V and 2 bases from J, the junction contained 3 bases not matched to a gene. The CDR3 is 13 amino acids. CDR3 in amino acids: CASSQRGTYEQYF. CDR3 in DNA: TGTGCCAGCAGCCAGCGGGGAACCTACGAGCAGTACTTC.

This clone appeared a few times. J is TRBJ2-1 and V is TRBV3-1 (or the pseudogene TRBV3-2); 12 positions agree with TRBD2. Trimming removed 1 base from V and 6 bases from J; junction bases left unmatched: 4. From germline, CDR1 is LGHDT and CDR2 YNNKEL (reference sequence). CDR3 length equals 16 residues. Here the CDR3 reads CASSQGLAGARNEQFF. The CDR3 DNA reads TGTGCCAGCAGCCAAGGACTAGCGGGAGCCCGCAATGAGCAGTTCTTC.

The chain employs TRBV6-2 or TRBV6-3 and TRBJ2-3; D is perhaps TRBD2 (6 bases). V lost 3 bases and J 2 bases, leaving 15 bases between the germline ends. The CDR3 sequence is 16 residues long. Looked up from germline, CDR1 is MNHEY and CDR2 is SVGEGT. This CDR3 is CASSYLMGGPTDTQYF. The CDR3 DNA reads TGTGCCAGCAGTTATTTAATGGGAGGTCCCACAGATACGCAGTATTTT.

This clone was seen ten or more times. The chain is built from TRBV18 and TRBJ1-2; no definite D call. CDR1 and CDR2 from the germline V gene are KGHSH and LQKENI. The CDR3 runs to 15 residues. Trimming pared 3 bases from V and 0 bases from J, leaving 11 bases between. CDR3 nucleotide sequence: TGTGCCAGCTCACCTTCCGACGGAGCTAACTATGGCTACACCTTC. As protein: CASSPSDGANYGYTF.

This sequence joins TRBV27 and TRBJ2-3; 9 nucleotides align to TRBD2. The V and J ends lost 4 bases and 7 bases, in that order; junction bases with no gene match: 9. The CDR3 covers 15 residues. CDR1 is MNHEY, CDR2 SMNVEV, per germline (reference sequence). The CDR3 here is CASSSPGLAHNTQYF. The CDR3 DNA reads as TGTGCCAGCAGTTCACCGGGACTAGCTCACAATACGCAGTATTTT.

The CDR3 here is CASSLREENSPLHF. The CDR3 DNA reads as TGTGCCAGCAGTCTCCGGGAGGAAAATTCACCCCTCCACTTT. This chain links TRBV6-5 with TRBJ1-6; D gene ambiguous. The germline V gene encodes CDR1 MNHEY and CDR2 SVGAGI. The V and J ends lost 5 bases and 7 bases respectively, with 12 bases between them. The CDR3 consists of 14 residues.

This chain uses TRBV6-5 with TRBJ1-1; D unclear. From germline, CDR1 is MNHEY and CDR2 SVGAGI. This CDR3 spans 13 amino acids. Trimming removed 8 bases from V and 1 base from J, with 11 bases in between. In DNA, the CDR3 is TGTGCCAGCTCGTTGAGGCGGAACACTGAAGCTTTCTTT. Residues: CASSLRRNTEAFF.

The chain couples TRBV5-1 to TRBJ2-5; 7 bases agree with TRBD1. This CDR3 comprises 14 residues. Germline V lookup: CDR1 SGHRS, CDR2 YFSETQ. V lost 2 bases and J lost 5; bases outside the gene matches: 6. The CDR3 nucleotides are TGCGCCAGCAGCTTCGGACAGGTCGTGGAGACCCAGTACTTC. This sequence encodes CASSFGQVVETQYF.